This T cell receptor beta chain was observed in a study of neoadjuvant nivolumab and ipilimumab in lung cancer. Notes on this clone: The antigen remains undetermined.

Produced via immunoSEQ multiplex PCR; TCRdb's table is partial and in-frame only. The sample contains approximately 40,000 clones, roughly 87% of which appear only once. Overall study findings and caveats: TCR richness and clonality were higher in tumors than adjacent uninvolved lung. Blood richness before therapy tracked richness in tumors resected after neoadjuvant therapy. Only a single major-pathologic-response sample was available for clonality analysis. A small number of samples were TCR sequenced.

Sequenced material: peripheral blood, taken before neoadjuvant nivolumab, alone or with ipilimumab. The receptor was isolated from an adult with non-small cell lung cancer.

This CDR3 is CASSLDMEGRGQPQHF. The CDR3, as DNA: TGTGCCAGCAGCTTAGATATGGAAGGGCGCGGTCAGCCCCAGCATTTT. This chain joins TRBV7-2 and TRBJ1-5; no clear D. The germline V gene encodes CDR1 SGHTA and CDR2 FQGNSA. Trimming cost V 1 base and J 6 bases, with 16 bases left between them. CDR3 size: 16 residues.